The 3 T cell receptor beta chains below come from one sample, sequenced in a study of CD8 T cells in Susac syndrome. An amount of RNA that ranged from roughly 0.45 to 1 ug was reverse transcribed with random hexamers. TCRdb re-called the immunoSEQ multiplex PCR reads with MiXCR, one entry per CDR3 protein. The sample has roughly 67,000 distinct CDR3 sequences, roughly 95% seen once. The sequenced sample consisted of CD8+ T cells from PBMCs. All receptors derive from a human donor with multiple sclerosis.

The V gene is TRBV9, the J gene TRBJ1-1; D unresolved. Germline CDR1 SGDLS, CDR2 YYNGEE. The CDR3 length is 12 residues. The V and J ends lost 4 bases and 7 bases respectively, with 11 bases between them. The CDR3, as DNA: TGTGCCAGCAGCCCGATCGGACTTGAAGCTTTCTTT. It yields the protein CASSPIGLEAFF.

The rearrangement joins TRBV29-1 to TRBJ1-1; possible D gene TRBD1, 6 bases. The CDR3 spans 13 residues. V lost 4 bases and J lost 6, with 15 bases in between. Germline-derived CDR1 and CDR2 are SQVTM and ANQGSEA. This CDR3 is CSVVRAQGSEAFF. The CDR3 DNA reads as TGCAGCGTTGTAAGGGCTCAGGGGTCTGAAGCTTTCTTT.

This clonotype was found once. The chain is built from TRBV9 and TRBJ2-6, with a tentative D call TRBD1 (5 bases). Germline-derived CDR1 and CDR2 are SGDLS and YYNGEE. V was trimmed by 0 bases and J by 3 bases, leaving 19 bases between them. The CDR3 is 19 amino acids. In DNA form, the CDR3 reads TGTGCCAGCAGCGTAGAGGGGAACCATGCAGAGTTTGGGGCCAACGTCCTGACTTTC. The encoded protein is CASSVEGNHAEFGANVLTF. Filled out from reference TRBV9 and TRBJ2-6, the complete variable domain reads DSGVTQTPKHLITATGQRVTLRCSPRSGDLSVYWYQQSLDQGLQFLIQYYNGEERAKGNILERFSAQQFPDLHSELNLSSLELGDSALYFCASSVEGNHAEFGANVLTFGAGSRLTVL.